The sequence of this T cell receptor beta chain was determined in a study of cytomegalovirus exposure and HLA in healthy donors. Overall study: Earlier, 117 million unique TCR beta sequences were recovered from approximately 180 million T cells by an analysis. Some 85 million unique TCRs from HLA-typed donors were held in an early data release. Study conclusions and caveats: Previously analyzed data showed that most TCR beta V segments were productive at a frequency of about 87% or about 30%. Most TCR sequences were uncommon, yet certain public TCRs appeared in many donors.

The CDR3 runs 17 residues. The V end was cut by 2 bases, the J end by 1 base, with 18 bases between. Per germline, CDR1 LGHNA and CDR2 YNFKEQ. The primer mix had 60 Vbeta and 13 Jbeta primers. TCRdb's table, derived via immunoSEQ multiplex PCR, lists solely in-frame clones and lacks some. This sample has 100,000 to 150,000 clones, with approximately 71% found just once. As for this clone: What it binds is unknown.

The sample comprised PBMCs. The chain employs TRBV4-2 and TRBJ2-7, with a weak D call TRBD1 (6 bases). This TCR was recovered from a woman aged 50 to 65 in good health and CMV-seronegative. CDR3 protein: CASSQTSGQLLSYEQYF. CDR3 bases: TGTGCCAGCAGCCAAACCTCCGGACAGCTTCTGTCCTACGAGCAGTACTTC.